One sample yielded the 19 T cell receptor beta chains listed below, sequenced in a study of blood T cell repertoires in COVID-19. Method: immunoSEQ multiplex PCR; TCRdb's copy keeps in-frame clones and lacks some. The sample lists 650,000 to 800,000 clones, 85% to 90% seen once, with around 0.3% in the top ten. Sequenced input: peripheral blood. These receptor sequences come from a woman aged 18-29 years with acute or convalescent COVID-19.

The sample holds one count of this clone. The V and J genes are TRBV6-6 and TRBJ1-3; the match to TRBD1 covers 7 bases. Unmatched junction bases numbered 2, after V lost 0 bases and J lost 3 bases. The CDR3 covers 15 residues. The germline CDR1 and CDR2 sequences are MNHNY and SVGAGI (reference sequence). CDR3 DNA: TGTGCCAGCAGTTACTCCCGGACAGGTGGAAACACCATATATTTT. Translated: CASSYSRTGGNTIYF.

The chain recombines TRBV6-1 with TRBJ2-1, with 12 bases matching TRBD2. V shed 3 bases, J shed 8 bases, and the junction held 8 bases outside the gene matches. CDR3 length equals 16 residues. Germline CDR1 reads MNHNS; CDR2 reads SASEGT. This chain's CDR3 is CASSEGLAGPVDEQFF. For the CDR3, the DNA is TGTGCCAGCAGTGAGGGACTAGCGGGCCCAGTCGATGAGCAGTTCTTC.

The chain couples TRBV2 to TRBJ2-2; 7 positions agree with TRBD2. The CDR3 sequence is 16 residues long. J was trimmed by 3 bases and V by 4 bases; bases with no gene match: 8. Germline CDR1 is SNHLY and CDR2 is FYNNEI. DNA of the CDR3: TGTGCCAGCAGTGTGGGCCGGCTAGCGGACACCGGGGAGCTGTTTTTT. The encoded protein is CASSVGRLADTGELFF.

The chain carries TRBV19 and TRBJ1-5; D possibly corresponds to TRBD1 (6 bases). Looked up from germline, CDR1 is LNHDA and CDR2 is SQIVND (reference sequence). CDR3 length: 15 amino acids. Trimming cost V 6 bases and J 0 bases, with 12 bases left between them. This CDR3 reads CASRILTGSNQPQHF. CDR3 in DNA: TGTGCCAGTAGAATTTTGACAGGTAGCAATCAGCCCCAGCATTTT.

Of note for this clone: In the same sample, other DNA sequences code for this CDR3. The chain joins TRBV7-2 to TRBJ1-2, with D maybe TRBD1 (5 bases). Germline values: CDR1 SGHTA, CDR2 FQGNSA. V lost 1 base, J lost 2 bases, and 5 bases lay in between. CDR3 length: 13 residues. The CDR3 coding sequence is TGTGCCAGCAGCTTAGGACAGAACTATGGCTACACCTTC. This gives the protein CASSLGQNYGYTF.

The chain recombines TRBV6-2 or TRBV6-3 with TRBJ1-5; 7 bases line up with TRBD1. The CDR3 length is 17 residues. The germline V gene has CDR1 MNHEY and CDR2 SVGEGT. The J segment lost 0 bases and the V segment lost 0 bases, leaving 5 bases of the junction unmatched. The CDR3: CASSYSRTGFSNQPQHF. The CDR3 nucleotides are TGTGCCAGCAGTTACTCGAGGACAGGATTTAGCAATCAGCCCCAGCATTTT.

The genes are TRBV5-1 and TRBJ2-5; 7 positions match TRBD2. The CDR3 is 12 amino acids. Germline V gene data show CDR1 as SGHRS and CDR2 as YFSETQ. The V and J ends lost 2 bases and 5 bases, in that order; junction bases with no gene match: 0. The CDR3 reads CASSFGGETQYF. The CDR3 DNA reads as TGCGCCAGCAGCTTCGGGGGGGAGACCCAGTACTTC.

On this clone: The sample holds other DNA sequences that translate to the same CDR3. The rearrangement links TRBV6-4 to TRBJ2-3; maybe TRBD2 (7 bases). Germline V gene sequence: CDR1 MRHNA, CDR2 SNTAGT. V gave up 3 bases and J gave up 3 bases, with 10 bases separating them. This CDR3 has 14 residues. The CDR3 DNA reads as TGTGCCAGCAGTGAAGGGGGGGGAACAGATACGCAGTATTTT. It is translated as CASSEGGGTDTQYF.

The J gene is TRBJ2-7, the V gene TRBV3-1 (or the pseudogene TRBV3-2); tentative D call: TRBD2 (5 bases). Trimming pared 4 bases from V and 3 bases from J, leaving 13 bases between. The V gene's germline CDR1 is LGHDT and CDR2 YNNKEL (reference sequence). The CDR3 is made up of 14 amino acids. DNA for the CDR3: TGTGCCAGCAGCCCGTGGGGAGAGGGCTACGAGCAGTACTTC. Translated, it gives CASSPWGEGYEQYF.

The chain uses TRBV19 and TRBJ2-3; D might be TRBD1 (6 bases). There are 13 residues in the CDR3. Germline V gene sequence: CDR1 LNHDA, CDR2 SQIVND (reference sequence). V lost 11 bases, J lost 0 bases, and 12 bases lay in between. CDR3 coding DNA: TGTGCCTCTCGGGACATTAGCACAGATACGCAGTATTTT. It translates to CASRDISTDTQYF.

J is TRBJ2-7 and V is TRBV19; D uncertain. There are 13 residues in the CDR3. Germline CDR1 LNHDA, CDR2 SQIVND (reference sequence). The ends were cut back, 4 bases at V and 0 bases at J, with 7 bases in the middle. The CDR3 loop reads CASSSGLSYEQYF. CDR3 sequence (DNA): TGTGCCAGTAGTAGTGGCCTCTCCTACGAGCAGTACTTC.

The genes are TRBV5-4 and TRBJ1-2; 7 bases align to TRBD1. This CDR3 spans 14 amino acids. V dropped 3 bases and J dropped 8; count of bases not matched to a gene: 10. CDR1 and CDR2 from the germline V gene are SGHNT and YYREEE (reference sequence). CDR3 amino acids: CASSSRGVGRGYTF. In nucleotides, the CDR3 is TGTGCCAGCAGCTCCAGGGGGGTAGGAAGGGGCTACACCTTC.

The V gene is TRBV6-5, the J gene TRBJ2-1, with 7 bases identical to TRBD1. Germline values: CDR1 MNHEY, CDR2 SVGAGI. The CDR3 totals 15 residues. J gave up 0 bases and V 6 bases, and 5 bases lay outside the gene matches. The chain's CDR3 is CASSISGGSYNEQFF. The CDR3 nucleotides read TGTGCCAGCAGCATATCAGGGGGCTCCTACAATGAGCAGTTCTTC.

This clone was seen just once. The chain has TRBV2 and TRBJ1-1; 7 bases are a match to TRBD1. In germline, CDR1 is SNHLY, CDR2 FYNNEI. After removal of 6 bases from V and 3 bases from J, the junction contained 7 bases not matched to a gene. The length of the CDR3 is 14 residues. CDR3 protein: CASRIQGMDTEAFF. The CDR3 DNA follows: TGTGCCAGCAGGATACAGGGGATGGACACTGAAGCTTTCTTT. Combining the CDR3 with reference TRBV2 and TRBJ1-1 gives the whole variable domain EPEVTQTPSHQVTQMGQEVILRCVPISNHLYFYWYRQILGQKVEFLVSFYNNEISEKSEIFDDQFSVERPDGSNFTLKIRSTKLEDSAMYFCASRIQGMDTEAFFGQGTRLTVV.

This rearrangement joins TRBV6-2 or TRBV6-3 to TRBJ1-1; D is ambiguous. The CDR3 contains 15 residues. The V gene lost 2 bases and the J gene lost 2 bases, with 12 bases spanning the gap. Germline V CDR1 and CDR2: MNHEY, SVGEGT. CDR3 DNA sequence: TGTGCCAGCAGTTACGGAGGGTACCCAAACACTGAAGCTTTCTTT. The encoded protein is CASSYGGYPNTEAFF.

The rearrangement links TRBV5-6 to TRBJ2-7, with D possibly TRBD2 on 6 matching bases. Germline V gene data show CDR1 as SGHDT and CDR2 as YYEEEE. The CDR3 runs to 14 residues. Deletions cut 4 bases from V and 3 bases from J, with 14 bases between. The CDR3 coding sequence is TGTGCCAGCAGCCCCGGGAGTAGTTTCTACGAGCAGTACTTC. It specifies CASSPGSSFYEQYF.

The V call is TRBV10-3, the J call TRBJ1-5, with D perhaps TRBD1 (5 bases). Looked up from germline, CDR1 is ENHRY and CDR2 is SYGVKD. V was shortened by 0 bases and J by 3 bases, with 6 bases between the two germline ends. The length of the CDR3 is 14 residues. CDR3 sequence: CAISESRDNQPQHF. CDR3 DNA sequence: TGTGCCATCAGTGAGTCCAGGGACAATCAGCCCCAGCATTTT.

This clone was picked up one time. The V gene is TRBV9, the J gene TRBJ2-5, with 9 bases fitting TRBD2. Germline V lookup: CDR1 SGDLS, CDR2 YYNGEE. The CDR3 contains 14 residues. Trimming cost V 3 bases and J 0 bases; bases outside gene matches: 0. CDR3 loop: CASSASGDQETQYF. The CDR3 region has the DNA TGTGCCAGCAGCGCTAGCGGGGACCAAGAGACCCAGTACTTC.

The rearrangement uses TRBV19 and TRBJ2-1, with TRBD2 matching over 16 bases. V dropped 4 bases and J dropped 2; count of bases not matched to a gene: 5. This CDR3 is built from 18 residues. Germline assignment: CDR1 LNHDA and CDR2 SQIVND (reference sequence). CDR3 sequence (DNA): TGTGCCAGTAGTAGGGGACTAGCGGGGGGGCCCCCCTACAATGAGCAGTTCTTC. Protein sequence: CASSRGLAGGPPYNEQFF.